This T cell receptor (beta chain) emerged from a study of cytomegalovirus exposure and HLA in healthy donors. PCR used 60 Vbeta primers and 13 Jbeta primers. This table comes from immunoSEQ multiplex PCR, and its TCRdb copy is limited to in-frame clones, with some not included. In the table there are about 140,000 clones, around 86% of which are singletons. Germline CDR1 reads SNHLY; CDR2 reads FYNNEI. The CDR3 length is 19 residues. V shed 0 bases and J 3 bases; nucleotides not matched to a gene: 13. The clonotype was recovered from a woman aged 45-65 years in good health and CMV-seropositive. The chain uses TRBV2 and TRBJ2-5, with 10 bases aligning to TRBD2. Source material: PBMCs. The chain's CDR3 is CASSEAAEESGRGEETQYF. The CDR3 DNA follows: TGTGCCAGCAGTGAAGCAGCTGAGGAGAGCGGGAGGGGGGAAGAGACCCAGTACTTC.